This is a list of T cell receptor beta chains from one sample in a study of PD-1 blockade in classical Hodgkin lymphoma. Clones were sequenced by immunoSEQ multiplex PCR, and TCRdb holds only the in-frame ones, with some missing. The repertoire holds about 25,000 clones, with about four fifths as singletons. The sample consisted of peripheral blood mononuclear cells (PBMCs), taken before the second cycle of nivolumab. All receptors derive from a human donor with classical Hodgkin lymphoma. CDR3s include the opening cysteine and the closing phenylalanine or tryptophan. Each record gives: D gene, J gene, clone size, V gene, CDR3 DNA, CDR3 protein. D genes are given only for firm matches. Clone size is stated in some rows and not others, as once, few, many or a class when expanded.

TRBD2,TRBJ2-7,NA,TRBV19,TGTGCCAGTAGTTCCCGGGCCGGGACTAGTATTCACGAGCAGTACTTC,CASSSRAGTSIHEQYF
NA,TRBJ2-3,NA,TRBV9,TGTGCCAGCAGCGTATCAGGGACTAGCACAGATACGCAGTATTTT,CASSVSGTSTDTQYF
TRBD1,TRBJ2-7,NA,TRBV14,TGTGCCAGCAGCCAAGGGGTAGGGGGCTGGTACGAGCAGTACTTC,CASSQGVGGWYEQYF
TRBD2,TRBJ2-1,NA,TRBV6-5,TGTGCCAGCAGTTTAGGACTAGCGGGGATTTACAATGAGCAGTTCTTC,CASSLGLAGIYNEQFF
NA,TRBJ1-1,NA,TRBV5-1,TGCGCCAGCAGCCCCTCCATGGGGGGAGACGGGGGACTTGAAGCTTTCTTT,CASSPSMGGDGGLEAFF
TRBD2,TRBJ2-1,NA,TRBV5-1,TGCGCCAGCAGGGAGGGACTAGCGGGCGTCAATGAGCAGTTCTTC,CASREGLAGVNEQFF
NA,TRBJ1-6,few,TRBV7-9,TGTGCCAGCAGCCCTCAGGGTTCACCCCTCCACTTT,CASSPQGSPLHF
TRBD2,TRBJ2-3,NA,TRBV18,TGTGCCAGCTCGCCTACTAGCGTTAGCACAGATACGCAGTATTTT,CASSPTSVSTDTQYF
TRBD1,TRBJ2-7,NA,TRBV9,TGTGCCAGCAGCTCCCAGGGGACAGGGCCCTTCGAGCAGTACTTC,CASSSQGTGPFEQYF
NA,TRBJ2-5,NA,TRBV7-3,TGTGCCAGCAGCGAAACAGGCGCCCGAGAGACCCAGTACTTC,CASSETGARETQYF
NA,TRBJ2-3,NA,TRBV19,TGTGCCAGTGGACCTCGCGGAGATACGCAGTATTTT,CASGPRGDTQYF
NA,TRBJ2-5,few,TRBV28,TGTGCCAGCAGTTGGACAAACAACCGAGGGACCCAGTACTTC,CASSWTNNRGTQYF
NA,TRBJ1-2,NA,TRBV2,TGTGCCAGCAGTGAACCAGGGTCTAATGGCTACACCTTC,CASSEPGSNGYTF
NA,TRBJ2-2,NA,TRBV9,TGTGCCAGCAGCGTAGTTGCGGGAAACACCGGGGAGCTGTTTTTT,CASSVVAGNTGELFF
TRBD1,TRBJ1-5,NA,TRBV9,TGTGCCAGCAGCGTGGGACAGTCGGACAATCAGCCCCAGCATTTT,CASSVGQSDNQPQHF
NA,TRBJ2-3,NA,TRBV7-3,TGTGCCAGCAGCCGCGGTGTCACAGATACGCAGTATTTT,CASSRGVTDTQYF
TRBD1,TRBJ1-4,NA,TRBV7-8,TGTGCCAGCAGCTTAGCGATGAGACAGGGCTTCGGCGAAAAACTGTTTTTT,CASSLAMRQGFGEKLFF
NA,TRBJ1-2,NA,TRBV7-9,TGTGCCAGCAGCTTAGCCTGGACGAACTATGGCTACACCTTC,CASSLAWTNYGYTF
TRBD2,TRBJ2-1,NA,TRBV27,TGTGCCAGCAGTTTAGTCGGACTAGCGGGAGGGCCAATCGACAATGAGCAGTTCTTC,CASSLVGLAGGPIDNEQFF
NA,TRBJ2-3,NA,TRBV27,TGTGCCAGCAGTATCGGACTTATCACAGATACGCAGTATTTT,CASSIGLITDTQYF
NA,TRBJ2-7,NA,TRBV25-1,TGTGCCAGCAGTGAGGTAAACAGGGTTCCCTACGAGCAGTACTTC,CASSEVNRVPYEQYF
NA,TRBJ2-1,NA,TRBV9,TGTGCCAGCAGCGTAGGGGGAATCAACAATGAGCAGTTCTTC,CASSVGGINNEQFF
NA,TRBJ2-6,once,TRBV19,TGTGCCAGTACCCCGGAGGGGGCCAACGTCCTGACTTTC,CASTPEGANVLTF
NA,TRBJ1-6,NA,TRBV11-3,TGTGCCAGCAGCGCCTATAATTCACCCCTCCACTTT,CASSAYNSPLHF
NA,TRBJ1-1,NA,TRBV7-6,TGTGCCAGCAGTGAGAACAACTGGGGTACTGAAGCTTTCTTT,CASSENNWGTEAFF
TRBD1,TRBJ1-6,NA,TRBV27,TGTGCCAGCAGTTATCATGACAGGGTAGTACCCCTCCACTTT,CASSYHDRVVPLHF
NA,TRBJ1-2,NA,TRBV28,TGTGCCAGCAGCGAATTTGGGGCGACCTATGGCTACACCTTC,CASSEFGATYGYTF
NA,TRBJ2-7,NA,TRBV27,TGTGCCAGCAGTTTGGGTCAGGGAACCTACGAGCAGTACTTC,CASSLGQGTYEQYF
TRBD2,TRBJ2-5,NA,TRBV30,TGTGCCTGGAGTCCCTCACCACTCGGGAGGGCCAAAGAGACCCAGTACTTC,CAWSPSPLGRAKETQYF
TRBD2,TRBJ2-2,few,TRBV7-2,TGTGCCAGCAGCTCGTCGACTAGCGCCGGGGCCGGGGAGCTGTTTTTT,CASSSSTSAGAGELFF
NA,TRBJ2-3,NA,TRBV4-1,TGCGCCAGCAGCCGTCGGGACCCCGGGGGCCTGGATACGCAGTATTTT,CASSRRDPGGLDTQYF
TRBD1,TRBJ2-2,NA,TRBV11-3,TGTGCCAGCAGCCTAGGACAGGGATCAACCGGGGAGCTGTTTTTT,CASSLGQGSTGELFF
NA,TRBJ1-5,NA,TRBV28,TGTGCCAGCAGTTTAACAGCTAGCAATCAGCCCCAGCATTTT,CASSLTASNQPQHF
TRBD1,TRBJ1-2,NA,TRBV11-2,TGTGCCAGCAGCTTTGGGGGACAGGGTAGGAGCTACACCTTC,CASSFGGQGRSYTF
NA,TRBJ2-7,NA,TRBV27,TGTGCCAGCAGGGGGTTGGGGTCAGGGGCCGAGCAGTACTTC,CASRGLGSGAEQYF
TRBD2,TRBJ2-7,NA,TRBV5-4,TGTGCCAGCAGCTTGGTGGCGGGAGGCTACGAGCAGTACTTC,CASSLVAGGYEQYF
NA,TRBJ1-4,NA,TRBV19,TGTGCCAGTAGCTCTACAGGGTGGGATGAAAAACTGTTTTTT,CASSSTGWDEKLFF
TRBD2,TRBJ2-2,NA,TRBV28,TGTGCCAGCAGTGGGGCTAGCGGGAGTGGGGCGAACACCGGGGAGCTGTTTTTT,CASSGASGSGANTGELFF
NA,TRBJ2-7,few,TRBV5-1,TGCGCCAGCAGCTCTCAGGAGGATTACGAGCAGTACTTC,CASSSQEDYEQYF
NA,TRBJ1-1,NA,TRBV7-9,TGTGCCAGCAGCTTCAGTCAGGGGACCACTGAAGCTTTCTTT,CASSFSQGTTEAFF
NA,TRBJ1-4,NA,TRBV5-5,TGTGCCAGCAGCTTGTTAGGTGAAAAACTGTTTTTT,CASSLLGEKLFF
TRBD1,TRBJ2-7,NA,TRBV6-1,TGTGCCAGCAGTGATTACAGGGGAGTGATTAACGAGCAGTACTTC,CASSDYRGVINEQYF
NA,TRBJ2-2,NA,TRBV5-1,TGCGCCAGCAGGGACATTTCGAACACCGGGGAGCTGTTTTTT,CASRDISNTGELFF
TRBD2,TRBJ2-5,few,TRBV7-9,TGTGCCAGCAGCCCGAGGCCCTCTAGCGGGGGGCGAGAGACCCAGTACTTC,CASSPRPSSGGRETQYF
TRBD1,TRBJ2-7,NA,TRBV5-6,TGTGCCAGCAGCTTGGGCGACAGGGATCCCTACGAGCAGTACTTC,CASSLGDRDPYEQYF
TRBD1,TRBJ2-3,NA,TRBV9,TGTGCCAGCGGAGGCCAGGGGGCAGATACGCAGTATTTT,CASGGQGADTQYF
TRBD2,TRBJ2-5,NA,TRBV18,TGTGCCAGCTCACCAGGGGGGGGAGAAGAGACCCAGTACTTC,CASSPGGGEETQYF
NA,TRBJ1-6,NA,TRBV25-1,TGTGCCAGCAGTAGAAAGGGAGTCCCTAATTCACCCCTCCACTTT,CASSRKGVPNSPLHF
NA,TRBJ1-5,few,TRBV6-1,TGTGCCAGCAGTGAAGTGTTGGGGGAAAATCAGCCCCAGCATTTT,CASSEVLGENQPQHF
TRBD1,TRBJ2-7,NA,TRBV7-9,TGTGCCAGCAGCTTAGAATTCGGCGGGACAGGGCGATACGAGCAGTACTTC,CASSLEFGGTGRYEQYF
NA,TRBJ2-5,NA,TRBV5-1,TGCGCCAGCAGCTTGGGCTCCCAAGAGACCCAGTACTTC,CASSLGSQETQYF
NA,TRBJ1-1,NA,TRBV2,TGTGCCAGCAGTGAAAAGGGTAGAACTGAAGCTTTCTTT,CASSEKGRTEAFF
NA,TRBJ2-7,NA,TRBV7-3,TGTGCCAGCAGCCCGGGAACTAGGAGAGAGCAGTACTTC,CASSPGTRREQYF
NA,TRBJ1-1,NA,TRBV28,TGTGCCAGCAGTTCCCAGGGGCCCACTGAAGCTTTCTTT,CASSSQGPTEAFF
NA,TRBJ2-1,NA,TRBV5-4,TGTGCCAGCAGCTCCTACTCGGGAATCTCCTACAATGAGCAGTTCTTC,CASSSYSGISYNEQFF
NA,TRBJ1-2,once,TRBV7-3,TGTGCCAGCAGCCTCAGCGGTGGCTCTGGTGGCTACACCTTC,CASSLSGGSGGYTF
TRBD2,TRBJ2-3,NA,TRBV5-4,TGTGCCAGCAGCCTGAATGAGGGAGGGAGCACAGATACGCAGTATTTT,CASSLNEGGSTDTQYF
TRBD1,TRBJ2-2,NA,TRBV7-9,TGTGCCAGCAGCGCAACGACAGGGGCGAACACCGGGGAGCTGTTTTTT,CASSATTGANTGELFF
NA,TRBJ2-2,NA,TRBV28,TGTGCCAGCACCTTTGGGGAGGCGTCAAGCTACACCGGGGAGCTGTTTTTT,CASTFGEASSYTGELFF
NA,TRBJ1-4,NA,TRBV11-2,TGTGCCAGCAGCTTAGAATTAGGTTATCGAGGAAAACTGTTTTTT,CASSLELGYRGKLFF